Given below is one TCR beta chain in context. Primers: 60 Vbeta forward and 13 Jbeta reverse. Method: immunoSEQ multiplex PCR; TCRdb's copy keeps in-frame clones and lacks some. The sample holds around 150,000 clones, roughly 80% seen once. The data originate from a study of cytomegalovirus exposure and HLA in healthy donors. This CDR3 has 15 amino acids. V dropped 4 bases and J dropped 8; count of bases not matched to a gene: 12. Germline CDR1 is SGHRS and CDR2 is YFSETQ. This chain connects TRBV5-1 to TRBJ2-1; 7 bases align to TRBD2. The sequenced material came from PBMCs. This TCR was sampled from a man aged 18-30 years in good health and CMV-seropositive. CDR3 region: CASSILAGNRDEQFF. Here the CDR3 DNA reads TGCGCCAGCAGCATCTTAGCGGGTAATCGCGATGAGCAGTTCTTC.